The 9 T cell receptor beta chains below were found in one sample sequenced in a study of T cell repertoires in cytomegalovirus infection. One entry per CDR3 protein results from TCRdb running MiXCR on the reads. The sample gives roughly 920,000 distinct CDR3 sequences, approximately 33% of which show up once; around an eighth is in the top ten. Their specific antigens are unknown. The input for sequencing was cultured CD8+ T cells from PBMCs, taken from culture after CMV antigen stimulation. These receptors were collected from a human donor in good health (CMV status not recorded). Some clones in this sample may be carry-over from other donors' samples.

This clonotype was detected many times. The J gene is TRBJ1-2, the V gene TRBV7-6, with TRBD1 matching 8 bases. The trim removed 3 bases at V and 4 bases at J, leaving 7 bases unmatched. The germline gives CDR1 SGHVS, CDR2 FNYEAQ. The length of the CDR3 is 15 residues. CDR3: CASSLGTGIAYGYTF. The CDR3 bases are TGTGCCAGCAGCTTGGGGACAGGTATTGCCTATGGCTACACCTTC.

The rearrangement uses TRBV15 and TRBJ1-1; D perhaps matches TRBD1 (5 bases). Germline loops: CDR1 LNHNV, CDR2 YYDKDF (reference sequence). V was clipped by 8 bases and J by 7 bases, with 11 bases between them. The CDR3 runs to 11 residues. Here the CDR3 reads CATRGEIEAFF. CDR3 in DNA: TGTGCCACCCGGGGGGAGATTGAAGCTTTCTTT.

This chain links TRBV7-9 with TRBJ2-2; D unresolved. With 5 bases removed from V and 2 bases from J, the gap between germline ends came to 15 bases. CDR3 length equals 16 residues. The V gene's germline CDR1 is SEHNR and CDR2 FQNEAQ (reference sequence). The chain's CDR3 is CASSPYTLSNTGELFF. DNA of the CDR3: TGTGCCAGCAGCCCATACACCCTCAGCAACACCGGGGAGCTGTTTTTT. The full variable domain, with the rest looked up from reference TRBV7-9 and TRBJ2-2, is DTGVSQNPRHKITKRGQNVTFRCDPISEHNRLYWYRQTLGQGPEFLTYFQNEAQLEKSRLLSDRFSAERPKGSFSTLEIQRTEQGDSAMYLCASSPYTLSNTGELFFGEGSRLTVL.

The V call is TRBV7-9, the J call TRBJ2-1; 13 nucleotides match TRBD2. The germline gives CDR1 SEHNR, CDR2 FQNEAQ (reference sequence). The CDR3 loop spans 15 amino acids. Trimming removed 5 bases from V and 9 bases from J; junction bases left unmatched: 7. Written as DNA, the CDR3 is TGTGCCAGCAGCCTGTCGGGACTAGCGGGGTTTGAGCAGTTCTTC. It translates to CASSLSGLAGFEQFF.

The V and J genes are TRBV6-6 and TRBJ1-5; no clear D gene. This CDR3 comprises 16 residues. Per germline, CDR1 MNHNY and CDR2 SVGAGI (reference sequence). The V and J ends lost 6 bases and 4 bases respectively, with 19 bases between them. The CDR3 loop reads CASSNWDHGGNQPQHF. The CDR3 DNA reads TGTGCCAGCAGCAACTGGGATCACGGAGGAAATCAGCCCCAGCATTTT.

The genes are TRBV3-1 and TRBJ1-1; D uncertain. Germline-derived CDR1 and CDR2 are LGHDT and YNNKEL (reference sequence). V was clipped by 0 bases and J by 5 bases, with 13 bases between them. The CDR3 has 15 amino acids. As DNA, the CDR3 is TGTGCCAGCAGCCAAGATGGGCCTACATGGACTGAAGCTTTCTTT. It translates to CASSQDGPTWTEAFF. Supplemented by reference TRBV3-1 and TRBJ1-1, the full variable domain reads DTAVSQTPKYLVTQMGNDKSIKCEQNLGHDTMYWYKQDSKKFLKIMFSYNNKELIINETVPNRFSPKSPDKAHLNLHINSLELGDSAVYFCASSQDGPTWTEAFFGQGTRLTVV.

Points on this clonotype: The germline gene is not matched at one end of the junction; a read error may be the cause. The chain employs TRBV12-3 or TRBV12-4 and TRBJ2-1; D might be TRBD2 (6 bases). The CDR3 contains 14 residues. As DNA, the CDR3 is TGTACCAGCAGGTCGGCGGGACCGCACAATGAGCAGTTCTTC. As protein: CTSRSAGPHNEQFF.

This clonotype was counted at least ten times. The V gene is TRBV7-8, the J gene TRBJ2-1; weak D call: TRBD2 (7 bases). The CDR3 contains 15 residues. V lost 5 bases and J lost 2, with 13 bases in between. Germline V gives CDR1 SGHVS, CDR2 FQNEAQ. In DNA form, the CDR3 reads TGTGCCAGCAGCGGGGGGGCGGAGCCCTACAATGAGCAGTTCTTC. Its protein product is CASSGGAEPYNEQFF.

The J gene is TRBJ2-7, the V gene TRBV6-5; D possibly corresponds to TRBD1 (6 bases). Trimming shortened V by 0 bases and J by 0 bases, and 18 bases separated the two germline ends. The CDR3 length is 18 residues. Germline values: CDR1 MNHEY, CDR2 SVGAGI. This CDR3 is CASSYSPLKGVLSYEQYF. The DNA for the CDR3 is TGTGCCAGCAGTTACTCCCCGTTGAAGGGGGTCCTCTCCTACGAGCAGTACTTC.